This T cell receptor beta chain stems from a study of blood T cell repertoires in COVID-19. Whole-study context: Sites in the United States, Italy and Spain provided acute and convalescent COVID-19 samples.

Participant-reported clinical history was the basis for cohort assignment. This clone was counted a few times. Here immunoSEQ multiplex PCR was the method, and the copy in TCRdb shows in-frame clones only, minus some. The sample includes under 350,000 clones, about 86% of them seen just once. This sequence originates from a woman in her thirties or forties with acute COVID-19. The specimen sequenced was PBMCs or T cells enriched from blood (not recorded which).

The CDR3, as DNA: TGTGCCATCAGTGAGCGGGGCAGCGGGACTATCGGAAACATTCAGTACTTC. Its translation is CAISERGSGTIGNIQYF. The V gene is TRBV10-3, the J gene TRBJ2-4, with 7 bases that match TRBD2. The V and J ends lost 2 bases and 6 bases, in that order; junction bases with no gene match: 13. Germline CDR1 and CDR2: ENHRY and SYGVKD. The CDR3 sequence is 17 residues long.